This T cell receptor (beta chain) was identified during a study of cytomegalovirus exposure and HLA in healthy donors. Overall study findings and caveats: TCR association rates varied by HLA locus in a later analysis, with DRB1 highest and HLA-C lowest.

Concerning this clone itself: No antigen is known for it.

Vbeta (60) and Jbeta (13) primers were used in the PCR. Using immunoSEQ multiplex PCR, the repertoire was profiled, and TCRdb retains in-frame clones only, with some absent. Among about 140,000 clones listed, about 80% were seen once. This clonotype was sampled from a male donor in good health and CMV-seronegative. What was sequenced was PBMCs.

CDR3 coding DNA: TGTGCCAGCAGCTCCTCGGGGGTGGAAAAACTGTTTTTT. The encoded protein is CASSSSGVEKLFF. The V and J genes are TRBV5-8 and TRBJ1-4, with D possibly being TRBD1 (5 bases). Trimming shortened V by 3 bases and J by 8 bases, and 11 bases separated the two germline ends. The CDR3 is made up of 13 amino acids. The germline CDR1 and CDR2 sequences are SGHTS and YDEGEE.